The 21 T cell receptor beta chains reported below all come from one sample, sequenced in a study of OX40 agonist ivuxolimab in advanced cancers. Assay used: immunoSEQ multiplex PCR; TCRdb lists only in-frame clones, some missing. The data hold 65,000 to 85,000 clones, with about 87% observed a single time. The source material was CD4+ or CD8+ T cells sorted from blood, sampled in a trial of the OX40 agonist ivuxolimab. The origin of the receptors is an adult with an advanced solid tumor such as melanoma, head and neck, liver or kidney cancer.

This chain links TRBV27 with TRBJ2-2; D is uncertain. The CDR3 loop spans 15 amino acids. Per the germline V gene, CDR1 is MNHEY and CDR2 is SMNVEV (reference sequence). Trimming stripped 1 base from V and 4 bases from J, with 10 bases between. CDR3 nucleotide sequence: TGTGCCAGCAGTTTATATTACGATGGCACCGGGGAGCTGTTTTTT. Translating it yields CASSLYYDGTGELFF.

The rearrangement links TRBV19 to TRBJ2-1, with 9 bases lining up with TRBD2. The CDR3 consists of 13 residues. Germline V gene lookup returns CDR1 LNHDA and CDR2 SQIVND (reference sequence). The trim removed 8 bases at V and 2 bases at J, leaving 1 base unmatched. The CDR3 DNA reads as TGTGCCAGTCGCGGGAGGGCCTACAATGAGCAGTTCTTC. Encoded protein: CASRGRAYNEQFF.

The rearrangement joins TRBV2 to TRBJ1-2, with 7 bases matching TRBD1. The length of the CDR3 is 18 residues. Per germline, CDR1 SNHLY and CDR2 FYNNEI. V trimming: 0 bases; J trimming: 3 bases; junction bases outside the gene matches: 13. In DNA form, the CDR3 reads TGTGCCAGCAGTGAAGCGCCTTGGTTTAGACAGGGCGACTATGGCTACACCTTC. Translation gives CASSEAPWFRQGDYGYTF.

The chain is built from TRBV4-3 and TRBJ1-6, with 7 bases fitting TRBD1. The CDR3 contains 15 residues. The V gene end was trimmed by 1 base and the J gene end by 9 bases; junction bases not matched to a gene: 6. The germline gives CDR1 LGHNA, CDR2 YSLEER. The CDR3 DNA reads TGCGCCAGCAGCCAAGGAAGCAGGGGGTTTTCACCCCTCCACTTT. This sequence encodes CASSQGSRGFSPLHF.

The V and J genes are TRBV5-6 and TRBJ1-4; D is ambiguous. This CDR3 region has 15 residues. CDR1 is SGHDT, CDR2 YYEEEE, per germline. Deletions cut 1 base from V and 7 bases from J, with 14 bases between. CDR3: CASSLFGGKGEKLFF. The CDR3 bases are TGTGCCAGCAGCTTGTTTGGCGGGAAGGGTGAAAAACTGTTTTTT.

The genes are TRBV9 and TRBJ1-1; the D gene is possibly TRBD1 (5 bases). Germline CDR1 reads SGDLS; CDR2 reads YYNGEE. The ends were cut back, 0 bases at V and 7 bases at J, with 13 bases in the middle. The CDR3 is 14 residues long. The DNA for the CDR3 is TGTGCCAGCAGCGTAGCTGGGGGACGCAATGAAGCTTTCTTT. Protein sequence: CASSVAGGRNEAFF.

The chain's CDR3 is CASSQYPQGRAMNTEAFF. The CDR3 bases are TGTGCCAGCAGCCAATACCCACAGGGTAGGGCTATGAACACTGAAGCTTTCTTT. The rearrangement links TRBV14 to TRBJ1-1, with a weak D call TRBD1 (6 bases). Deletions cut 2 bases from V and 0 bases from J, with 19 bases between. Germline CDR1 and CDR2: SGHDN and FVKESK. The CDR3 totals 18 residues.

The rearrangement uses TRBV6-5 and TRBJ2-1, with 11 bases matching TRBD2. V was pared by 6 bases and J by 3 bases, with 4 bases of the junction left unmatched. CDR3 length: 15 amino acids. From germline, CDR1 is MNHEY and CDR2 SVGAGI. DNA for the CDR3: TGTGCCAGCAGCCTACTAGCGGGGGTCTACAATGAGCAGTTCTTC. It is translated as CASSLLAGVYNEQFF.

The chain is built from TRBV2 and TRBJ1-6; D is possibly TRBD1 (6 bases). The ends were cut back, 2 bases at V and 12 bases at J, with 11 bases in the middle. Germline loops: CDR1 SNHLY, CDR2 FYNNEI. The CDR3 extends over 13 amino acids. The CDR3 nucleotides are TGTGCCAGCAGTGAACCCCCGGACAGACCCCTCCACTTT. Residues: CASSEPPDRPLHF.

J is TRBJ1-1 and V is TRBV28, with D possibly being TRBD1 (6 bases). Trimming took 6 bases from V and 5 from J, leaving 10 bases between them. The germline CDR1 and CDR2 sequences are MDHEN and SYDVKM. This CDR3 region has 12 residues. The CDR3 DNA follows: TGTGCCAGCAGACAGGGAAAGACTGAAGCTTTCTTT. Translation gives CASRQGKTEAFF.

The gene calls are TRBV14 and TRBJ2-3, with D tentatively TRBD1 (6 bases). CDR3 length equals 15 residues. In germline, CDR1 is SGHDN, CDR2 FVKESK. Trimming took off 1 base at V and 0 bases at J, with 8 bases between the two ends. The CDR3 loop reads CASSQVGHSTDTQYF. The DNA for the CDR3 is TGTGCCAGCAGCCAAGTGGGACACAGCACAGATACGCAGTATTTT.

This chain uses TRBV6-5 with TRBJ1-1, with D possibly being TRBD1 (5 bases). V lost 6 bases, J lost 3 bases, and 17 bases lay in between. There are 15 residues in the CDR3. Germline CDR1 reads MNHEY; CDR2 reads SVGAGI. The CDR3 coding sequence is TGTGCCAGCAGCCTACTGTGGAGGGGCCACACTGAAGCTTTCTTT. Translated: CASSLLWRGHTEAFF.

J is TRBJ1-3 and V is TRBV7-3; no definite D call. This CDR3 spans 18 amino acids. V dropped 6 bases and J dropped 4 bases, with 25 bases sitting between them. Germline CDR1 reads SGHTA; CDR2 reads FQGTGA. CDR3 region: CASRLEEPLKARGNTIYF. In DNA form, the CDR3 reads TGTGCCAGCAGGTTAGAAGAACCTCTCAAGGCAAGGGGAAACACCATATATTTT.

The genes are TRBV5-1 and TRBJ2-1; 7 bases agree with TRBD1. The CDR3 is 15 amino acids. V trimming: 0 bases; J trimming: 6 bases; junction bases outside the gene matches: 6. Germline V CDR1 and CDR2: SGHRS, YFSETQ. CDR3 in amino acids: CASSLEGGRGNEQFF. The CDR3 nucleotides read TGCGCCAGCAGCTTGGAAGGGGGCCGGGGCAATGAGCAGTTCTTC.

V usage is TRBV30 and J usage is TRBJ1-6; D may be TRBD1 (6 bases). Germline V gene lookup returns CDR1 GTSNPN and CDR2 SVGIG (reference sequence). Trimming pared 1 base from V and 1 base from J, leaving 8 bases between. This CDR3 has 15 residues. In DNA, the CDR3 is TGTGCCTGGAGTGATGGACAGTCCTATAATTCACCCCTCCACTTT. Translation gives CAWSDGQSYNSPLHF.

This clone was found once. The V gene is TRBV30, the J gene TRBJ1-5; D possibly corresponds to TRBD1 (5 bases). This CDR3 region has 14 residues. Germline loops: CDR1 GTSNPN, CDR2 SVGIG (reference sequence). V was trimmed by 0 bases and J by 4 bases, leaving 10 bases between them. This chain's CDR3 is CAWSVGQGNQPQHF. The CDR3 DNA is TGTGCCTGGAGTGTAGGTCAGGGAAATCAGCCCCAGCATTTT. The full variable domain, rest sourced from reference TRBV30 and TRBJ1-5, is SQTIHQWPATLVQPVGSPLSLECTVEGTSNPNLYWYRQAAGRGLQLLFYSVGIGQISSEVPQNLSASRPQDRQFILSSKKLLLSDSGFYLCAWSVGQGNQPQHFGDGTRLSIL.

This clone was seen a single time. The gene calls are TRBV5-5 and TRBJ1-4; perhaps TRBD1 as D (5 bases). V lost 4 bases to trimming and J lost 2 bases, with 6 bases between them. The CDR3 is 13 amino acids. Germline V gene data show CDR1 as SGHKS and CDR2 as YYEKEE (reference sequence). The CDR3 spells CASSPGTNEKLFF. CDR3 sequence (DNA): TGTGCCAGCAGCCCAGGGACTAATGAAAAACTGTTTTTT.

V gene TRBV30 combines with J gene TRBJ1-4; TRBD1 is a possible D gene (5 bases). The germline V gene encodes CDR1 GTSNPN and CDR2 SVGIG (reference sequence). V was clipped by 0 bases and J by 8 bases, with 16 bases between them. This CDR3 is 15 amino acids long. CDR3 sequence: CAWSVRGGVREKLFF. For the CDR3, the DNA is TGTGCCTGGAGTGTACGTGGGGGGGTTCGCGAAAAACTGTTTTTT.

The V gene is TRBV7-3, the J gene TRBJ1-1, with 8 bases fitting TRBD1. This CDR3 is 13 amino acids long. In germline, CDR1 is SGHTA, CDR2 FQGTGA. The trim removed 4 bases at V and 5 bases at J, leaving 3 bases unmatched. The CDR3 DNA reads as TGTGCCAGCAGCTGGAACAGGGGGACTGAAGCTTTCTTT. It is translated as CASSWNRGTEAFF.

The chain joins TRBV5-6 to TRBJ1-4, with D perhaps TRBD1 (6 bases). The CDR3 is 17 residues long. Germline lookup yields CDR1 SGHDT and CDR2 YYEEEE. Between the trimmed V and J ends, which lost 2 bases and 2 bases, there was a span of 16 bases. CDR3 sequence reads: CASSFRQGKGTNEKLFF. CDR3 coding DNA: TGTGCCAGCAGCTTCCGCCAGGGGAAGGGGACTAATGAAAAACTGTTTTTT.

This clone has only a few counts. Other DNA sequences within the sample encode an identical CDR3. This sequence joins TRBV6-5 and TRBJ1-2; D not resolved. The germline CDR1 and CDR2 sequences are MNHEY and SVGAGI. V lost 0 bases to trimming and J lost 5 bases, with 4 bases between them. This CDR3 comprises 12 residues. The CDR3 protein is CASSYSGYGYTF. DNA for the CDR3: TGTGCCAGCAGTTACTCGGGGTATGGCTACACCTTC.